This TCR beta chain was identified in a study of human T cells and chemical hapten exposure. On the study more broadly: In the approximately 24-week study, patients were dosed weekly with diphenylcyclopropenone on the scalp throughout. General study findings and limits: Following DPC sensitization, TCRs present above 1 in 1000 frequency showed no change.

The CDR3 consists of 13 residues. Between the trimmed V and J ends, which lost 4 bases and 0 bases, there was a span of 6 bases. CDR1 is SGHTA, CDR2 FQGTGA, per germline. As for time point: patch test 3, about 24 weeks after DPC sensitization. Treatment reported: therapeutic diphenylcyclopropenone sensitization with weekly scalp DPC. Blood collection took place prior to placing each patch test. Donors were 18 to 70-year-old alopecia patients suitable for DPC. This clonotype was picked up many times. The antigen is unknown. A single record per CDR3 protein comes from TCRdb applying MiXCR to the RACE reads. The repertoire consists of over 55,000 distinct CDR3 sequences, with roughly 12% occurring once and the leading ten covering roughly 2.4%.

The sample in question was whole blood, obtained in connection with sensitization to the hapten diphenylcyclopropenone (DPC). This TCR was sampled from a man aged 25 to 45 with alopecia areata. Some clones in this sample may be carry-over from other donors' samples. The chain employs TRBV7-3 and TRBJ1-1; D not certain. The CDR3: CASSSQLNTEAFF. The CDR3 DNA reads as TGTGCCAGCAGCTCACAGCTGAACACTGAAGCTTTCTTT. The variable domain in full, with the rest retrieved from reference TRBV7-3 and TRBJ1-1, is GAGVSQTPSNKVTEKGKYVELRCDPISGHTALYWYRQSLGQGPEFLIYFQGTGAADDSGLPNDRFFAVRPEGSVSTLKIQRTERGDSAVYLCASSSQLNTEAFFGQGTRLTVV.